These 14 T cell receptor beta chains were sequenced from one sample in a study of CD8+CD57+ T cells in acquired aplastic anemia. Genomic DNA acted as the template from which TCR beta VDJ combination and CDR3 sequence profiling were carried out. TCRdb itself ran the reads through MiXCR, one entry per CDR3 protein. The data show hundreds of thousands of distinct CDR3 sequences, 65% to 80% seen once. Sequencing was done on a sample of sorted CD4+, CD8+, or CD8+CD57+ T cells (not recorded which) from PBMCs. These receptors were collected from a human donor in good health, serving as a control.

This clonotype came up many times. The V call is TRBV6-6, the J call TRBJ1-5, with 7 bases lining up with TRBD1. Looked up from germline, CDR1 is MNHNY and CDR2 is SVGAGI (reference sequence). The trim removed 7 bases at V and 4 bases at J, leaving 19 bases unmatched. This CDR3 has 18 amino acids. Written as DNA, the CDR3 is TGTGCCAGCAACGACCGTTTGACAGGGACGGCTTTAAATCAGCCCCAGCATTTT. Protein sequence: CASNDRLTGTALNQPQHF.

A word on this clonotype: A read error may produce the germline difference seen at one junction end. This chain connects TRBV9 to TRBJ2-5, with D unclear. Germline CDR1 SGDLS, CDR2 YYNGEE. The CDR3 spans 12 residues. CDR3 nucleotide sequence: TGTGCCAGCAGCGTAGATACGGGTTATGAATCTTTC. Translated: CASSVDTGYESF.

Only one count was recorded for this clonotype. This CDR3 fails to terminate in the conserved phenylalanine or tryptophan, so it likely reflects a read error. The DNA is omitted, as the CDR3 cannot be located on it reliably, and the CDR3 follows TCRdb's listing. The chain links TRBV7-9 to TRBJ1-2; TRBD1, the table's D call, lacks a check against the DNA. The CDR3 comprises 13 residues, both ends counted. Germline-derived CDR1 and CDR2 are SEHNR and FQNEAQ (reference sequence). The CDR3 protein is CASSLTDKYESTH.

This clonotype was recorded at least ten times. The chain employs TRBV6-4 and TRBJ2-2, with TRBD1 as a possible D gene (5 bases). CDR1 and CDR2 from the germline V gene are MRHNA and SNTAGT. The ends were cut back, 6 bases at V and 0 bases at J, with 11 bases in the middle. The CDR3 has 15 amino acids. The CDR3 reads CASRGEPSNTGELFF. CDR3 nucleotides: TGTGCCAGCAGAGGGGAACCCTCGAACACCGGGGAGCTGTTTTTT.

With respect to this clonotype: As the CDR3 is not closed by the conserved phenylalanine or tryptophan, this likely results from a read error. Because the CDR3's place on the DNA is in doubt, the DNA is left out and the CDR3 is given as listed by TCRdb. The chain couples TRBV7-3 to TRBJ1-5; TRBD1 reflects the table's D call only, with no check against the DNA. CDR1 and CDR2 from the germline V gene are SGHTA and FQGTGA. A total of 13 residues make up the CDR3, ends included. The CDR3 loop reads CANTYRGAFTPPL.

As to this clonotype: A much more abundant neighbour one base away suggests this may be a read error. V is TRBV10-3 and J is TRBJ2-1; 7 bases agree with TRBD1. The germline V gene encodes CDR1 ENHRY and CDR2 SYGVKD. This CDR3 contains 15 residues. Trimming at V came to 5 bases and at J to 1 base, leaving 5 bases not matched to a gene. As DNA, the CDR3 is TGTGCCATCAGTTACTCACAGGGGTCCTACAATGAGCAGTTCTTC. Translated, it gives CAISYSQGSYNEQFF.

The chain joins TRBV12-3 or TRBV12-4 to TRBJ2-1, with 9 bases lining up with TRBD2. The CDR3 is made up of 17 amino acids. J gave up 0 bases and V 5 bases, and 8 bases lay outside the gene matches. DNA for the CDR3: TGTGCCAGCAGTGTTCCTAGCGGGGATAGCTCCTACAATGAGCAGTTCTTC. It is translated as CASSVPSGDSSYNEQFF.

This clonotype was counted only a few times. The chain uses TRBV25-1 and TRBJ2-5; 12 nucleotides align to TRBD2. The CDR3 totals 17 residues. V was pared by 1 base and J by 4 bases, with 7 bases of the junction left unmatched. Germline loops: CDR1 MGHDK, CDR2 SYGVNS. The CDR3 reads CASSEFLAGGPGETQYF. CDR3 bases: TGTGCCAGCAGTGAATTCCTAGCGGGGGGGCCGGGAGAGACCCAGTACTTC.

This clonotype has a count of ten or more. The chain joins TRBV7-2 to TRBJ2-2; perhaps D is TRBD1 or TRBD2 (6 bases each). V shed 5 bases and J shed 2 bases, with 12 bases lying between them. The CDR3 extends over 15 amino acids. Germline V gene lookup returns CDR1 SGHTA and CDR2 FQGNSA. The CDR3 DNA follows: TGTGCCAGCAGCCGAGGGGGGACTAACACCGGGGAGCTGTTTTTT. The encoded protein is CASSRGGTNTGELFF.

About this clonotype itself: The junction departs from germline at one end; a sequencing error may be responsible. V is TRBV6-6 and J is TRBJ1-5; D gene ambiguous. Germline-derived CDR1 and CDR2 are MNHNY and SVGAGI (reference sequence). CDR3 length: 14 residues. The CDR3 DNA is TGTGCCAGCAGCCCCGGGGATCTTCATCAGCCCCAGCGTTTT. Translating gives CASSPGDLHQPQRF.

The chain combines TRBV24-1 with TRBJ2-6, with D unresolved. The CDR3 covers 15 residues. Trimming left V 2 bases short and J 0 bases short, with 4 bases between. Germline V lookup: CDR1 KGHDR, CDR2 SFDVKD. Written as DNA, the CDR3 is TGTGCCACCAGTGATTATAGCTCTGGGGCCAACGTCCTGACTTTC. It yields the protein CATSDYSSGANVLTF.

The chain couples TRBV5-5 to TRBJ2-7; D is unclear. Germline values: CDR1 SGHKS, CDR2 YYEKEE (reference sequence). The CDR3 consists of 14 residues. Trimming took 0 bases from V and 2 from J, leaving 9 bases between them. Written as DNA, the CDR3 is TGTGCCAGCAGCTTGGGCGACGTTGCCTACGAGCAGTACTTC. The encoded protein is CASSLGDVAYEQYF.

As regards this clonotype: At one boundary the junction diverges from the germline segment, which might be a read error. V gene TRBV9 combines with J gene TRBJ1-3, with D unclear. Germline V CDR1 and CDR2: SGDLS, YYNGEE. The CDR3 runs 15 residues. CDR3 residues: CASSVKGNSGNTIYF. The CDR3, as DNA: TGTGCCAGCAGCGTAAAGGGAAATTCCGGAAACACCATATATTTC. Together with reference TRBV9 and TRBJ1-3, the CDR3 gives the full variable domain: DSGVTQTPKHLITATGQRVTLRCSPRSGDLSVYWYQQSLDQGLQFLIQYYNGEERAKGNILERFSAQQFPDLHSELNLSSLELGDSALYFCASSVKGNSGNTIYFGEGSWLTVV.

The rearrangement uses TRBV9 and TRBJ2-3, with D tentatively TRBD1 or TRBD2 (6 bases each). There are 14 residues in the CDR3. CDR1 is SGDLS, CDR2 YYNGEE, per germline. Trimming took 0 bases from V and 15 from J, leaving 20 bases between them. The CDR3 nucleotides read TGTGCCAGCAGCGTAGGCCGGGGGCGAGGCACTGAATATTTT. Protein sequence: CASSVGRGRGTEYF. Supplemented by reference TRBV9 and TRBJ2-3, the full variable domain reads DSGVTQTPKHLITATGQRVTLRCSPRSGDLSVYWYQQSLDQGLQFLIQYYNGEERAKGNILERFSAQQFPDLHSELNLSSLELGDSALYFCASSVGRGRGTEYFGPGTRLTVL.